This is a list of T cell receptor beta chains from one sample in a study of tumor and adjacent non-tumor tissue in lung cancer. TCRdb independently ran MiXCR on the multiplex PCR reads; one entry per CDR3 protein. The sample lists about 86,000 distinct CDR3 sequences, about 77% occurring once. Sequencing was done on a sample of distant non-tumor lung tissue. The receptor source for this set is a woman aged 45-65 years with non-small cell lung cancer. The CDR3 runs from the conserved cysteine through the conserved F or W. The D gene is left open where the match is weak. Size is stated for part of the rows, as once, few or many counts, or as a class when the clone is expanded.

J: TRBJ1-1
V: TRBV6-5
size: many
D: -
DNA: TGTGCCAGCAGGCTACAAAAACCCCCCGGGGGCACTGAAGCTTTCTTT
CDR3: CASRLQKPPGGTEAFF

J: TRBJ2-2
V: TRBV6-4
size: -
D: -
DNA: TGTGCCAGCAGTGAAGCGGAGGACACCGGGGAGATGCTTTTT
CDR3: CASSEAEDTGEMLF

J: TRBJ2-7
V: TRBV11-2
size: -
D: TRBD2
DNA: TGTGCCAGCAGGTTAGAAGCTGGCGGGAGGACTGAGCAGTACTTC
CDR3: CASRLEAGGRTEQYF

J: TRBJ1-2
V: TRBV20-1
size: -
D: TRBD1
DNA: TGCAGTGCTAGAGCGGACAGGGGTGTACTATGGCTACACTTC
CDR3: CSARADRGVLWLHF

J: TRBJ2-1
V: TRBV20-1
size: few
D: -
DNA: TGCAGTGCTATGTTAATTCTGGGGGTGGGAGGGGGTAAGCAGTTCTTC
CDR3: CSAMLILGVGGGKQFF

J: TRBJ2-2
V: TRBV11-1
size: few
D: -
DNA: TGTGCCAGCGGAAGCCCATTAGCGGACACCGGGGAGCTGTTTTTT
CDR3: CASGSPLADTGELFF

J: TRBJ2-6
V: TRBV4-1
size: -
D: -
DNA: TGCGCAAGCAGCCAGTACTCTGGAGCCAACGTCCTGACTTTC
CDR3: CASSQYSGANVLTF

J: TRBJ2-2
V: TRBV5-1
size: many
D: -
DNA: TGCGCCAGCAAGCAGGGGACGATTGACACCGGGGAGCTGTTTTTT
CDR3: CASKQGTIDTGELFF

J: TRBJ1-2
V: TRBV6-6
size: -
D: -
DNA: TGTGCCAGCAGTGGGGATAATGGCTACACCTTC
CDR3: CASSGDNGYTF

J: TRBJ2-2
V: TRBV10-2
size: -
D: TRBD2
DNA: TGCGCCAGCACCCGACAAACGGGAGGGTCTACCGGGGAGCTGTTTTTT
CDR3: CASTRQTGGSTGELFF

J: TRBJ2-3
V: TRBV28
size: many
D: -
DNA: TGTGCCAGCAGTTTGAGCCTAGCAGCTGCGACAGATACGCAGTATTTT
CDR3: CASSLSLAAATDTQYF

J: TRBJ2-1
V: TRBV9
size: -
D: TRBD2
DNA: TGTGCCAGCAGCGTAGACGCGGGAGGGGAGGGTGAGCAGTTCTTC
CDR3: CASSVDAGGEGEQFF

J: TRBJ2-1
V: TRBV4-1
size: once
D: -
DNA: TGCGCCGGCAGCCAAGTAGACATACTCTCCTACAATGAGCAGTTATTC
CDR3: CAGSQVDILSYNEQLF

J: TRBJ2-7
V: TRBV4-2
size: -
D: -
DNA: TGTGCCGGCAGCCAACAAGACCACGAGCATCACTTC
CDR3: CAGSQQDHEHHF

J: TRBJ2-1
V: TRBV6-2/TRBV6-3
size: -
D: -
DNA: TGTGCCAGCAGTTATCCCCTAGAGGCTTACTACAATGAGCAGTTCTTC
CDR3: CASSYPLEAYYNEQFF

J: TRBJ1-5
V: TRBV12-3/TRBV12-4
size: -
D: TRBD1
DNA: TGTACCAGCAGTTTAGGGGGCCCAGTCAATCAGCCCCAGCATTTT
CDR3: CTSSLGGPVNQPQHF

J: TRBJ2-7
V: TRBV7-2
size: -
D: TRBD2
DNA: TGTACCACTACCACGGGACTAGCGGGCTCCTACGAGCAGTACTTC
CDR3: CTTTTGLAGSYEQYF

J: TRBJ2-5
V: TRBV6-2/TRBV6-3
size: -
D: TRBD1
DNA: TGTGCCATCAGCCGCGGGACAGGTCAAGAGACCCAGTACTTC
CDR3: CAISRGTGQETQYF

J: TRBJ2-1
V: TRBV7-9
size: -
D: -
DNA: TGTGCCAGCAGCTTCCTCCTCGGGGAGCAGTTCTTC
CDR3: CASSFLLGEQFF

J: TRBJ1-2
V: TRBV6-6
size: -
D: TRBD1
DNA: TGTACCAGCAGTTCTGGACAGGGAGGAGGCTACATCTTC
CDR3: CTSSSGQGGGYIF

J: TRBJ1-5
V: TRBV7-9
size: -
D: -
DNA: TGTGCCAGCAGCTTAGTTGGGGTGAATCAGCCCCAGCATTTT
CDR3: CASSLVGVNQPQHF

J: TRBJ2-7
V: TRBV20-1
size: -
D: TRBD2
DNA: TGCAGTGTCACGCCTGGGGGACTAGCGAGAGGAGTGGCCAACGAGCAGTACTTC
CDR3: CSVTPGGLARGVANEQYF

J: TRBJ1-1
V: TRBV10-3
size: -
D: -
DNA: TGTGCCATCAGTGGGAACCGGTGGGACACTGAAGCTTTCTTT
CDR3: CAISGNRWDTEAFF

J: TRBJ1-1
V: TRBV29-1
size: -
D: -
DNA: TGCAGCGTTGAAAATGGGGGTCGGACTGGAGCCTTCTTT
CDR3: CSVENGGRTGAFF

J: TRBJ2-1
V: TRBV4-1
size: few
D: -
DNA: TGCGCCAGCAGCCAAGAACGCAACTACAATGAGCACTTCTTC
CDR3: CASSQERNYNEHFF

J: TRBJ2-1
V: TRBV7-9
size: -
D: -
DNA: TGTGCCAGCAGCTTATCTGGGATGGATGAGCAGTTCTTC
CDR3: CASSLSGMDEQFF

J: TRBJ2-2
V: TRBV12-3/TRBV12-4
size: -
D: -
DNA: TGTGCCAACAAAAGAGACAGAACCACCTGGGAGCTGTTTTTT
CDR3: CANKRDRTTWELFF

J: TRBJ1-4
V: TRBV29-1
size: -
D: -
DNA: TGCAGCGTTGAAGACGGAACATGGGGTGAAAAACTGTTTTTT
CDR3: CSVEDGTWGEKLFF

J: TRBJ2-6
V: TRBV4-2
size: few
D: -
DNA: TGTGTCAGTAGCCTCAGTCGCTCTGGGGCCAACGTCCTGACTTTC
CDR3: CVSSLSRSGANVLTF

J: TRBJ2-7
V: TRBV5-5
size: -
D: -
DNA: TGTGCCAGCAGCTTGGGACCATGGCTTTCTTATGAGCAGTACTTC
CDR3: CASSLGPWLSYEQYF

J: TRBJ2-7
V: TRBV30
size: -
D: -
DNA: TGTATCTGGAGCGAGGGGAACCACGAACAGTACTTC
CDR3: CIWSEGNHEQYF

J: TRBJ1-4
V: TRBV5-1
size: few
D: -
DNA: TGCGCCAGCGGCTTGGGTGGACCTGAAAAACCGCTTTTT
CDR3: CASGLGGPEKPLF

J: TRBJ1-1
V: TRBV6-5
size: -
D: -
DNA: TGTGCCAGCAGTTATGGGTGGAACACTGTAGCATTCTTT
CDR3: CASSYGWNTVAFF

J: TRBJ2-1
V: TRBV10-1
size: -
D: -
DNA: TGCACCAGCAGTGAGAATACGGGGAATGAGCAGTTCTTC
CDR3: CTSSENTGNEQFF

J: TRBJ1-2
V: TRBV6-1
size: -
D: -
DNA: TGTGCCAACAGTGAGTTAGTGGACTATGGCTACACCTTC
CDR3: CANSELVDYGYTF

J: TRBJ2-3
V: TRBV6-5
size: -
D: TRBD1
DNA: TGTGCCAGCAGACTTTTCAAAGGACAGGGAACAAGGGGCACAGATACGCAGTATTTT
CDR3: CASRLFKGQGTRGTDTQYF

J: TRBJ1-5
V: TRBV6-1
size: -
D: -
DNA: TGTGCCGGCAGTATACGCTGGAACAGTCGTCAGCCCCAGCATTTT
CDR3: CAGSIRWNSRQPQHF

J: TRBJ2-3
V: TRBV20-1
size: many
D: -
DNA: TGCAGTGCTAGAGTAGAGAATACGCAGTATTTT
CDR3: CSARVENTQYF

J: TRBJ2-7
V: TRBV5-5
size: -
D: -
DNA: TGTGTCAGCAGCTTGGAAGCCGTACCCTACGAGCAGTACTTC
CDR3: CVSSLEAVPYEQYF

J: TRBJ2-7
V: TRBV10-2
size: -
D: TRBD2
DNA: TGCGCCACCAGTGTTTGGAGTGGGAGGGCCTCCTACGAGCAGTACTTC
CDR3: CATSVWSGRASYEQYF

J: TRBJ2-1
V: TRBV28
size: -
D: -
DNA: TGTACCAGCATTGCTGGAGAGAGATACAATGAGCAGTTCTTC
CDR3: CTSIAGERYNEQFF

J: TRBJ2-7
V: TRBV28
size: -
D: -
DNA: TGTACCAGCAGAGGGACGGGAAGATCCTACGAGCAGTACTTC
CDR3: CTSRGTGRSYEQYF

J: TRBJ1-1
V: TRBV6-5
size: -
D: -
DNA: TGTGTCACCAAGGACAAGTTGGACCTTGAAGCTTTCTTT
CDR3: CVTKDKLDLEAFF

J: TRBJ2-7
V: TRBV30
size: -
D: -
DNA: TGTGCCTGGAGACGTTTTTTTAGGGGTCCCGACCCCTACGAGCAGTACTTC
CDR3: CAWRRFFRGPDPYEQYF

J: TRBJ2-1
V: TRBV4-1
size: -
D: -
DNA: TGCGCCAGTAGCCCCGAGCCGGGGTGCAATGAGCAGTTCTTC
CDR3: CASSPEPGCNEQFF

J: TRBJ2-7
V: TRBV20-1
size: -
D: TRBD2
DNA: TGCAGTTGGGGACTAGCGGGACACTCCTACGAGCAGTACTTC
CDR3: CSWGLAGHSYEQYF

J: TRBJ2-2
V: TRBV11-3
size: -
D: TRBD2
DNA: TGTGCCAGCAGCTCAAGGACTAGCGGACACCGGGGAGCTGTTTTT
CDR3: CASSSRTSGHRGAVF

J: TRBJ2-7
V: TRBV6-1
size: -
D: TRBD1
DNA: TGCGCCAGGAGTAGTCGAGACAGGGGAACTTACGAGCAGTACTTC
CDR3: CARSSRDRGTYEQYF

J: TRBJ1-3
V: TRBV6-6
size: -
D: -
DNA: TGTGCCAGCAGTTCATGGACAGTTGCTGGAAACACCATATATTTT
CDR3: CASSSWTVAGNTIYF